This T cell receptor beta chain was found in a study of shared T cell receptors in the human thymus (dated by TCRdb to the early 2020s). Looking at the study overall: The study examined how self-reactive, shared T-cell receptor alpha chains are generated in the human thymus.

At the junction V is shortened by 5 bases and J by 4 bases; bases outside the gene matches: 8. The CDR3 measures 14 amino acids from cysteine to phenylalanine. The CDR3 DNA has 42 bases and is translated from base 1. Sequences SGHTA (CDR1) and FQGNSA (CDR2) are obtained from the germline V gene. Libraries were constructed by the immunoSEQ multiplex PCR assay. TCRdb's version of the immuneACCESS table is confined to in-frame rearrangements and falls short of the full clone set. An unresolved V gene accounts for under half of the shortfall where checked; the remainder is of unknown origin. In all, the sample holds under 850,000 clones, and more than 75% of those were seen once. The ten top clones hold about 0.01% of the sample. Comments on this clone: It has no known antigen specificity. No qualities accompany the bases; no much larger clone lies one base away.

The same sample was also used in a study of human thymus T cells. The second source states: Donors were immunologically healthy infants undergoing open corrective cardiac surgery for congenital heart defects in Finland. The thymus tissue came from surgical resects taken out during corrective cardiac surgery. Both the thymic and the peripheral blood repertoires appeared to show biased V and J gene segment usage. Highly overlapping thymic TCR repertoires among unrelated individuals were reported in the related research. TCR alpha and beta repertoires from fewer than ten infant thymus samples and four related peripheral blood samples were characterized in the study. The infant donors were roughly 7 to 250 days old, and the cohort included several males and two females. Thymocytes were released mechanically from tissue and stored at -70 °C as pellets of roughly 8.5-32 million cells. A QIAsymphony instrument was used to extract genomic DNA from frozen cell pellets. Using the immunoSEQ multiplex PCR assay, the TCRB and TCRAD loci were amplified from a standardized quantity of quality-controlled genomic DNA. The amplicons covered the V(D)J region and were long enough to include the CDR3 and to identify the V and J genes. The commercial immunoSEQ service was used to sequence amplicons on an Illumina platform. Primer bias and sequencing errors were corrected as previously described, and TCRAD and TCRB definitions were based on the IMGT database. The repertoires were analysed using immunoSEQ Analyzer 3.0 and VDJTools for basic statistics, V/J segment usage, diversity estimates, rarefaction and pairwise overlap. To estimate diversity, the Chao1, ChaoE, Efron-Thisted, Shannon and inverse Simpson indices were applied, and diversity was also estimated on datasets down-sampled to the smallest sample. Repertoire overlap used strict matching of CDR3 nucleotide sequence, V gene and J gene, with Jaccard-based multidimensional scaling clustering. Thymus samples yielded on average about 810,000 unique TCRB clonotypes, compared with 75,000 to 100,000 from blood samples.

The clonotype originates from a boy in the first two years of life with a congenital heart defect. Donor details come from another sample of the same person, matched by shared clones. The material sequenced was thymocytes. The V and J segments used are TRBV7-2 and TRBJ2-7; 7 central bases correspond to TRBD2. The CDR3 has the sequence CASSPEAGVYEQYF. The DNA sequence is given as TGTGCCAGCAGCCCCGAGGCGGGAGTTTACGAGCAGTACTTC.